Described below is a single T cell receptor beta chain sequence and its context. This sample is part of a study of T cell responses to AZD1222 COVID-19 vaccine. Some clones are missing from TCRdb's copy, which holds only in-frame ones; the method was immunoSEQ multiplex PCR. The sample has some 170,000 clones; about 90% are singletons. The germline V gene encodes CDR1 KGHSH and CDR2 LQKENI. V gave up 3 bases and J gave up 6 bases, with 10 bases separating them. The CDR3 runs to 13 residues. Sample: peripheral blood, taken 28 days after the second dose of the MenACWY control vaccine. The receptor's source is an adult who received the MenACWY meningococcal vaccine as a control. The chain carries TRBV18 and TRBJ2-3; D is uncertain. CDR3 DNA: TGTGCCAGCTCACCGAGTAGGGTCGATACGCAGTATTTT. Residues: CASSPSRVDTQYF.